The rows below give T cell receptor beta chains drawn from one sample of a study of blood T cell repertoires in COVID-19. Sequenced by immunoSEQ multiplex PCR; TCRdb stores in-frame clones only, minus some. The data hold about 310,000 clones, with 90% observed a single time. Sequenced material: peripheral blood. The receptors derive from a woman aged 40 to 50 with COVID-19, enrolled during active disease. CDR3s include the opening cysteine and the closing phenylalanine or tryptophan. The order of the fields is J gene, D gene, V gene, clone size, CDR3 DNA, CDR3 protein. D genes are given only for firm matches. The size of a clone is reported for some rows only, either as once, few or many, or as a class for expanded clones.

>TRBJ2-7|TRBD1|TRBV27|.
TGTGCCAGCAGTAAGCGGTGGACAGGGGCCTACGAGCAGTACTTC
CASSKRWTGAYEQYF
>TRBJ1-4|.|TRBV27|.
TGTGCCAGCTCAATGGGGCGCTGGAATGAAAAACTGTTTTTT
CASSMGRWNEKLFF
>TRBJ2-3|TRBD2|TRBV6-6|.
TGTGCCAGCACCCGGGCTGGAAGCGGGGGTCATACGCAGTATTTT
CASTRAGSGGHTQYF
>TRBJ1-4|.|TRBV27|.
TGTGCCAGCGAACAGTTTAATGAAAAACTGTTTTTT
CASEQFNEKLFF
>TRBJ2-1|TRBD1|TRBV5-1|.
TGCGCCAGCAGCGACACAGGGGATGAGCAGTTCTTC
CASSDTGDEQFF
>TRBJ1-4|.|TRBV20-1|.
TGCAGTGCTAGCCGTTATGAAAAACTGTTTTTT
CSASRYEKLFF
>TRBJ2-2|TRBD1|TRBV30|once
TGTGCCTGGAGGAGAAGGGACAGGGATTACGGGGAGCTGTTTTTT
CAWRRRDRDYGELFF
>TRBJ1-2|TRBD1|TRBV7-9|few
TGTGCCAGCAGCTTGGGACAGGGGAGAGGCTATGGCTACACCTTC
CASSLGQGRGYGYTF
>TRBJ1-2|TRBD1|TRBV6-6|.
TGTGCCAGCAGTTACGTTTCAGGACAGGCGGAAGGCTACACCTTC
CASSYVSGQAEGYTF
>TRBJ1-5|TRBD1|TRBV18|.
TGTGCCAGCTCAACTCGACAGGGGCAGGATCAGCCCCAGCATTTT
CASSTRQGQDQPQHF
>TRBJ1-5|.|TRBV2|.
TGTGCCAGCGATTATTATGACCGGACAGCTTATAATCAGCCCCAGCATTTT
CASDYYDRTAYNQPQHF
>TRBJ2-7|.|TRBV6-5|.
TGTGCCAGCAGCAATTTTTACGAGCAGTACTTC
CASSNFYEQYF
>TRBJ1-2|TRBD1|TRBV9|.
TGTGCCAGCAGGGGGACAGGGCGCGGCTACACCTTC
CASRGTGRGYTF
>TRBJ2-2|.|TRBV9|.
TGTGCCAGCAGCCCCCCCGGTTTCCCTTCAGAGCTGTTTTTT
CASSPPGFPSELFF
>TRBJ2-7|TRBD2|TRBV24-1|.
TGTGCCACCAGTGACGTTAGCGGGGGGACTTACGAGCAGTACTTC
CATSDVSGGTYEQYF
>TRBJ2-2|TRBD2|TRBV9|once
TGTGCCAGCAGCCTTCTAGCGGGGGCGAACACCGGGGAGCTGTTTTTT
CASSLLAGANTGELFF
>TRBJ1-2|.|TRBV7-9|.
TGTGCCAGCAGCTTAGTTGGCATCGTAGGCTACACCTTC
CASSLVGIVGYTF
>TRBJ2-1|TRBD1|TRBV4-3|.
TGCGCCAGCAGCCTTAACAGGGGGGCCTACAATGAGCAGTTCTTC
CASSLNRGAYNEQFF
>TRBJ1-1|.|TRBV5-1|once
TGCGCCAGCAGCTTGGATGGGCCACCTGAAGCTTTCTTT
CASSLDGPPEAFF
>TRBJ2-2|TRBD1|TRBV28|.
TGTGCCAGCTTCACCCAGGGACAGGGGCTCACCGGGGAGCTGTTTTTT
CASFTQGQGLTGELFF
>TRBJ2-7|.|TRBV12-3/TRBV12-4|once
TGTGCCAGCAGTCTCTCGGGGGAGCAGTACTTC
CASSLSGEQYF
>TRBJ1-6|.|TRBV28|.
TGTGCCAGCAGGGGGCGGTTGGATTCACCCCTCCACTTT
CASRGRLDSPLHF
>TRBJ1-2|TRBD1|TRBV12-5|.
TGTGCTAGTGGTACCGACGACAGGGTCTATGGCTACACCTTC
CASGTDDRVYGYTF
>TRBJ2-1|TRBD2|TRBV7-3|.
TGTGCCAGCAGTAGTATAGCGGGAGCAGTCCATGAGCAGTTCTTC
CASSSIAGAVHEQFF
>TRBJ1-1|.|TRBV30|few
TGTGCCTGGGATCCGGGACAAGGGAAAAACGAAGCTTTCTTT
CAWDPGQGKNEAFF
>TRBJ2-1|TRBD2|TRBV4-3|.
TGCGCCAGCAGCCAAGTCGGGACTAGCGGGGGGTTCTACGAGCAGTTCTTC
CASSQVGTSGGFYEQFF
>TRBJ2-6|TRBD2|TRBV9|.
TGTGCCAGCAGCGGGCTCAGTCGGCGGACTAGCGGGGGGCCGAGCTCTGGGGCCAACGTCCTGACTTTC
CASSGLSRRTSGGPSSGANVLTF
>TRBJ1-1|.|TRBV5-4|.
TGTGCCAGCAGCTTGGATTTGGGGCGGAACACTGAAGCTTTCTTT
CASSLDLGRNTEAFF
>TRBJ2-3|TRBD1|TRBV30|.
TGTGCCCGCCGGACAGGACTCAGCACAGATACGCAGTATTTT
CARRTGLSTDTQYF
>TRBJ2-7|TRBD2|TRBV19|.
TGTGCCACAACTTCGGGACTAGGGGGATACGAGCAGTACTTC
CATTSGLGGYEQYF
>TRBJ1-5|.|TRBV23-1|.
TGCGCCAGCAGTCAGATCTCAAGATATCACAGAAAAAAGCCCCAGCATTTT
CASSQISRYHRKKPQHF
>TRBJ2-6|.|TRBV19|.
TGTGCCAGTAGTCGGTGGGGCAGTGAAATCTCTGGGGCCAACGTCCTGACTTTC
CASSRWGSEISGANVLTF
>TRBJ1-4|.|TRBV6-2/TRBV6-3|.
TGTGCCAGCAGTTACCCGACCGGGATACCGAATGAAAAACTGTTTTTT
CASSYPTGIPNEKLFF
>TRBJ2-1|.|TRBV9|.
TGTGCCAGCAGCGTAGACGAGGGCTCCTACAATGAGCAGTTCTTC
CASSVDEGSYNEQFF
>TRBJ2-6|.|TRBV2|.
TGTGCCAGCAGTCCCGAGGGCTCTGGGGCCAACGTCCTGACTTTC
CASSPEGSGANVLTF
>TRBJ2-2|TRBD2|TRBV5-5|.
TGTGCCAGCAGCTGGGGACTAGCGGGGGGCAGGACCGGGGAGCTGTTTTTT
CASSWGLAGGRTGELFF
>TRBJ2-4|.|TRBV2|.
TGTGCCAGCAGCCAACGACTTTTCCCTGACGTCAAAAACATTCAGTACTTC
CASSQRLFPDVKNIQYF
>TRBJ2-5|TRBD2|TRBV18|.
TGTGCCAGCTCACCACCTTGGGGTAGCGGGACAGAGACCCAGTACTTC
CASSPPWGSGTETQYF
>TRBJ2-7|.|TRBV27|.
TGTGCCAGCAGCCCTTCAGGCTACGAGCAGTACTTC
CASSPSGYEQYF
>TRBJ2-2|TRBD2|TRBV27|.
TGTGCCAGCAGTCCTAAACCGCTAGCGGGAGGTACCGGGGAGCTGTTTTTT
CASSPKPLAGGTGELFF
>TRBJ2-1|.|TRBV11-1|.
TGTGCCAGCAGCTTAGTACCCGGGACCTACAATGAGCAGTTCTTC
CASSLVPGTYNEQFF
>TRBJ2-7|.|TRBV7-2|.
TGTGCCAGCAGCTCCTTGGGCAGGGTCTACGAGCAGTACTTC
CASSSLGRVYEQYF
>TRBJ1-3|.|TRBV7-9|.
TGTGCCAGCAGCTTGTCGGTCTCAAACTCTGGAAACACCATATATTTT
CASSLSVSNSGNTIYF
>TRBJ1-3|TRBD1|TRBV10-2|few
TGCGCCAGCAGTGAGTTCCGGTTGACAGGGGCTGGAAACACCATATATTTT
CASSEFRLTGAGNTIYF